The present entry profiles one TCR beta chain with its context. These data originate in a study of T cell changes during pregnancy in multiple sclerosis. Only in-frame clones appear in the TCRdb table, and some are missing; sequencing was by immunoSEQ multiplex PCR. This sample yields about 100,000 clones, of which almost 95% are seen a single time; under 3% belongs to the top ten. Germline CDR1 MRHNA, CDR2 SNTAGT. The CDR3 runs 13 residues. After removal of 2 bases from V and 8 bases from J, the junction contained 5 bases not matched to a gene. The chain uses TRBV6-4 and TRBJ1-2; 7 bases are a match to TRBD1. The sequence was obtained from a female donor with multiple sclerosis, enrolled in a pregnancy study. Material: peripheral blood, obtained in the first trimester of pregnancy. This CDR3 reads CASSDGTARGYTF. The CDR3 bases are TGTGCCAGCAGTGACGGGACAGCGAGAGGCTACACCTTC.